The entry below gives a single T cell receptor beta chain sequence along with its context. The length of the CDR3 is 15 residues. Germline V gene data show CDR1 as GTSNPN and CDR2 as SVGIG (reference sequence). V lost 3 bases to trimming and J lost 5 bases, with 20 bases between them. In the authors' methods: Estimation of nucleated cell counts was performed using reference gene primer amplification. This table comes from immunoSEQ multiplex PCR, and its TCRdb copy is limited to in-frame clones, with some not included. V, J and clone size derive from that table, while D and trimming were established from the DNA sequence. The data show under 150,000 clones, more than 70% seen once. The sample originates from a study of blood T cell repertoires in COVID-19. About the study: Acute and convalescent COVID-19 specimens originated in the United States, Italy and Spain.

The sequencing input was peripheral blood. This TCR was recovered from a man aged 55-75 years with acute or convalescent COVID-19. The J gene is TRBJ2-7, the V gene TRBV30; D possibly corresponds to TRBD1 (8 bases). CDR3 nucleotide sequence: TGTGCCTGGAGCCAGGGGAGGGACAGGAAGGACGAGCAGTACTTC. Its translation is CAWSQGRDRKDEQYF.